This TCR beta chain was obtained from a study of blood T cell repertoires in COVID-19. Per the study methods: Quantification of nucleated cells was approximated via reference gene primer amplification. The repertoire was sequenced with immunoSEQ multiplex PCR; TCRdb's copy has only in-frame clones and lacks some. That table is the source of V, J and clone size, and D and trimming were worked out from the DNA. The table includes some 130,000 clones, around 85% detected once. This CDR3 spans 13 amino acids. The trim removed 4 bases at V and 5 bases at J, leaving 2 bases unmatched. CDR1 and CDR2 from the germline V gene are SGHNT and YYREEE (reference sequence).

This receptor was taken from a human donor in a cohort sampled during active COVID-19. The chain is built from TRBV5-4 and TRBJ1-2, with 10 bases matching TRBD1. Input material: peripheral blood. The CDR3 is CASSRTGGYGYTF. The CDR3 DNA reads TGTGCCAGCAGCCGGACAGGGGGATATGGCTACACCTTC. The full variable domain, with the rest looked up from reference TRBV5-4 and TRBJ1-2, is ETGVTQSPTHLIKTRGQQVTLRCSSQSGHNTVSWYQQALGQGPQFIFQYYREEENGRGNFPPRFSGLQFPNYSSELNVNALELDDSALYLCASSRTGGYGYTFGSGTRLTVV.